This TCR beta chain was captured by sequencing in a study of OX40 agonist ivuxolimab in advanced cancers. Study at large: Ivuxolimab, an antibody acting as an agonist of OX40 (CD134), was used to treat patients.

Study results and caveats: Low levels of normalized T-cell clonal expansion also appeared in some nonresponders.

The CDR3 covers 16 residues. The V end lost 0 bases, the J end lost 3 bases, and 13 bases lay between the germline ends. In germline, CDR1 is SGDLS, CDR2 YYNGEE. As for this clone: What it binds is not known.

Assay: immunoSEQ multiplex PCR; the TCRdb copy retains only in-frame clones and omits some. The profile shows about 81,000 clones, roughly 91% of them singletons. Sequencing used CD4+ or CD8+ T cells sorted from blood, obtained in a trial of the OX40 agonist ivuxolimab. The TCR originated in an adult with an advanced solid tumor such as melanoma, head and neck, liver or kidney cancer. The V gene is TRBV9, the J gene TRBJ2-1; D perhaps matches TRBD2 (6 bases). The CDR3 nucleotides read TGTGCCAGCAGCGTAGAATGGCGGGGATACTACAATGAGCAGTTCTTC. Its translation is CASSVEWRGYYNEQFF. The complete variable domain, with remaining parts taken from reference TRBV9 and TRBJ2-1, reads DSGVTQTPKHLITATGQRVTLRCSPRSGDLSVYWYQQSLDQGLQFLIQYYNGEERAKGNILERFSAQQFPDLHSELNLSSLELGDSALYFCASSVEWRGYYNEQFFGPGTRLTVL.